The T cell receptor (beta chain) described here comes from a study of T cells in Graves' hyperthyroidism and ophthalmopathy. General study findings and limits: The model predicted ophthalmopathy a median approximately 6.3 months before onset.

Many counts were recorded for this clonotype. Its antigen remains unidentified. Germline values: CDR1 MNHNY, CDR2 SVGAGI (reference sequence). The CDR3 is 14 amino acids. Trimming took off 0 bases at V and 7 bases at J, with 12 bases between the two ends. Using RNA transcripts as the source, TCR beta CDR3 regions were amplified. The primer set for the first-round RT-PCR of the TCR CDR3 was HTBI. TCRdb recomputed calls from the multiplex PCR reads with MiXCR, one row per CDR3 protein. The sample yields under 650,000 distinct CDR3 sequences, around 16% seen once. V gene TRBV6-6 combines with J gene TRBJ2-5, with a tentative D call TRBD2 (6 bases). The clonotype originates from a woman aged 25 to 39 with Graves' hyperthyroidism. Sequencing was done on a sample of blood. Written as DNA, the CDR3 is TGTGCCAGCAGTTACTCTGGGGGGTTGGGGACCCAGTACTTC. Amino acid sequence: CASSYSGGLGTQYF.